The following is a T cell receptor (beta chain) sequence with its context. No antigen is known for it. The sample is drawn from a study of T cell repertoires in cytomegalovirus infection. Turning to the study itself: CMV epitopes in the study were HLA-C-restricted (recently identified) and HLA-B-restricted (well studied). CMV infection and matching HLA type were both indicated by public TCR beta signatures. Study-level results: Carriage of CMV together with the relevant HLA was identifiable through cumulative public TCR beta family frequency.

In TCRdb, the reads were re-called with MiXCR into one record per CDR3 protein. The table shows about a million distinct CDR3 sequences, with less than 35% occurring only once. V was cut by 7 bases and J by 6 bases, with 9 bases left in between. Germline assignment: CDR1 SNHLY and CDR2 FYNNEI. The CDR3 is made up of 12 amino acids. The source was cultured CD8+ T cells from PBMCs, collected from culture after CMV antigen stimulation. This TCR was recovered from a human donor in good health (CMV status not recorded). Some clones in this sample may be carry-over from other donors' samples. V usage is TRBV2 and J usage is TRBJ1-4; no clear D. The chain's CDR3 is CASTGKDEKLFF. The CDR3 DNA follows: TGTGCCAGCACAGGAAAGGATGAAAAACTGTTTTTT.